A single sample is the source of the 25 T cell receptor beta chains below, sequenced in a study of cytomegalovirus exposure and HLA in healthy donors. Use of 60 Vbeta and 13 Jbeta primers characterized the PCR. Assay: immunoSEQ multiplex PCR; the TCRdb copy retains only in-frame clones and omits some. Seen here are some 200,000 clones, roughly 73% observed once, and the top ten hold 1.5% to 2%. Input material: PBMCs. Receptors originate from a woman in her 30s in good health and CMV-seronegative.

V and J are TRBV25-1 and TRBJ1-1, with 8 bases aligning to TRBD1. Per the germline V gene, CDR1 is MGHDK and CDR2 is SYGVNS. The ends lost 5 bases at V and 0 bases at J; junction bases unmatched: 14. CDR3 size: 18 residues. The CDR3 sequence: CASSPNFGQGRMNTEAFF. DNA of the CDR3: TGTGCCAGCAGTCCAAATTTCGGACAGGGCCGTATGAACACTGAAGCTTTCTTT.

The gene calls are TRBV5-1 and TRBJ1-1; D is ambiguous. The V end was cut by 0 bases, the J end by 4 bases, with 10 bases between. Germline V gene sequence: CDR1 SGHRS, CDR2 YFSETQ. This CDR3 is built from 14 residues. CDR3 amino acids: CASSLAGVGTEAFF. DNA for the CDR3: TGCGCCAGCAGCTTGGCCGGGGTGGGCACTGAAGCTTTCTTT.

This clone was recorded a few times. The CDR3 reads CASSLVGTHTDTQYF. The DNA of the CDR3 is TGTGCCAGCAGCTTGGTAGGGACACACACAGATACGCAGTATTTT. V usage is TRBV5-6 and J usage is TRBJ2-3, with D tentatively TRBD1 (6 bases). Trimming took 0 bases from V and 2 from J, leaving 10 bases between them. CDR1 and CDR2 from the germline V gene are SGHDT and YYEEEE. This CDR3 has 15 amino acids.

To note about this clone: Other DNA sequences within the sample encode an identical CDR3. The chain employs TRBV7-9 and TRBJ2-7, with a tentative D call TRBD1 (6 bases). In germline, CDR1 is SEHNR, CDR2 FQNEAQ (reference sequence). This CDR3 is built from 14 residues. Trimming removed 5 bases at V and 1 base at J, with 12 bases between. The DNA of the CDR3 is TGTGCCAGCAGCCCCCGTCAGGGGTCCTACGAGCAGTACTTC. Translating gives CASSPRQGSYEQYF.

The chain combines TRBV18 with TRBJ2-7; TRBD2 agrees at 7 bases. Germline CDR1 and CDR2: KGHSH and LQKENI. This CDR3 contains 15 residues. V dropped 2 bases and J dropped 0; count of bases not matched to a gene: 4. The CDR3 DNA sequence: TGTGCCAGCTCACCAGGATCGGGGGGCTCCTACGAGCAGTACTTC. Protein sequence: CASSPGSGGSYEQYF.

In its sample, this clone was seen a few times. This sequence joins TRBV30 and TRBJ2-7, with D hard to call. Trimming removed 0 bases from V and 2 bases from J, with 8 bases in between. CDR1 GTSNPN and CDR2 SVGIG come from the germline V gene (reference sequence). The CDR3 has 13 amino acids. The CDR3 sequence: CAWSVKRPYEQYF. CDR3 sequence (DNA): TGTGCCTGGAGTGTAAAGCGACCCTACGAGCAGTACTTC. The full variable domain, with the rest looked up from reference TRBV30 and TRBJ2-7, is SQTIHQWPATLVQPVGSPLSLECTVEGTSNPNLYWYRQAAGRGLQLLFYSVGIGQISSEVPQNLSASRPQDRQFILSSKKLLLSDSGFYLCAWSVKRPYEQYFGPGTRLTVT.

This clone was detected a few times. The chain links TRBV19 to TRBJ2-7; 8 bases are a match to TRBD2. V was clipped by 5 bases and J by 2 bases; unmatched bases: 5. CDR1 is LNHDA and CDR2 is SQIVND in the germline V gene (reference sequence). This CDR3 has 14 amino acids. CDR3: CASSSGTSTYEQYF. As DNA, the CDR3 is TGTGCCAGTAGTTCCGGGACTAGTACCTACGAGCAGTACTTC. Full variable domain (remainder filled in from reference TRBV19 and TRBJ2-7): DGGITQSPKYLFRKEGQNVTLSCEQNLNHDAMYWYRQDPGQGLRLIYYSQIVNDFQKGDIAEGYSVSREKKESFPLTVTSAQKNPTAFYLCASSSGTSTYEQYFGPGTRLTVT.

The V gene is TRBV5-1, the J gene TRBJ2-5; D gene uncertain. This CDR3 comprises 13 residues. V lost 1 base and J 4 bases, leaving 8 bases between the germline ends. The germline CDR1 and CDR2 sequences are SGHRS and YFSETQ. CDR3 sequence (DNA): TGCGCCAGCAGCTTGTTGGCTTCAGAGACCCAGTACTTC. Its translation is CASSLLASETQYF.

The V call is TRBV5-6, the J call TRBJ2-1; D is unclear. Looked up from germline, CDR1 is SGHDT and CDR2 is YYEEEE. The germline V and J ends were trimmed by 0 bases and 8 bases, with 6 bases remaining between them. The CDR3 is made up of 12 amino acids. The chain's CDR3 is CASSLVRDEQFF. CDR3 DNA sequence: TGTGCCAGCAGCTTGGTACGCGATGAGCAGTTCTTC. The whole variable domain, remainder taken from reference TRBV5-6 and TRBJ2-1, is DAGVTQSPTHLIKTRGQQVTLRCSPKSGHDTVSWYQQALGQGPQFIFQYYEEEERQRGNFPDRFSGHQFPNYSSELNVNALLLGDSALYLCASSLVRDEQFFGPGTRLTVL.

The chain recombines TRBV5-6 with TRBJ2-1; D might be TRBD2 (5 bases). The V gene's germline CDR1 is SGHDT and CDR2 YYEEEE. Between the trimmed V and J ends, which lost 1 base and 6 bases, there was a span of 11 bases. This CDR3 spans 14 amino acids. This CDR3 is CASSLIVGGNEQFF. CDR3 DNA: TGTGCCAGCAGCTTGATCGTTGGAGGCAATGAGCAGTTCTTC.

This clone appeared a few times. V gene TRBV2 combines with J gene TRBJ1-6; D call uncertain. CDR1 is SNHLY and CDR2 is FYNNEI in the germline V gene. V lost 0 bases and J 2 bases, leaving 17 bases between the germline ends. This CDR3 comprises 19 residues. The CDR3 loop is CASSEALEEGTTYNSPLHF. The CDR3 DNA is TGTGCCAGCAGTGAAGCGCTGGAGGAGGGTACGACCTATAATTCACCCCTCCACTTT.

This sequence joins TRBV4-2 and TRBJ2-7; no clear D. Trimming cost V 0 bases and J 1 base, with 7 bases left between them. Germline assignment: CDR1 LGHNA and CDR2 YNFKEQ. The CDR3 spans 14 residues. The CDR3 loop reads CASSQDERSYEQYF. The CDR3 DNA sequence: TGTGCCAGCAGCCAAGATGAGAGATCCTACGAGCAGTACTTC.

The chain couples TRBV9 to TRBJ1-6, with 8 bases that match TRBD1. J lost 6 bases, V lost 4 bases, and 6 bases had no gene match. The CDR3 sequence is 15 residues long. Germline lookup yields CDR1 SGDLS and CDR2 YYNGEE. The CDR3 loop reads CASSPGQGANSPLHF. The DNA for the CDR3 is TGTGCCAGCAGCCCCGGGCAGGGGGCTAATTCACCCCTCCACTTT.

V is TRBV4-3 and J is TRBJ2-2; D possibly corresponds to TRBD1 (5 bases). Germline V gene sequence: CDR1 LGHNA, CDR2 YSLEER. The CDR3 totals 18 residues. V was clipped by 0 bases and J by 4 bases, with 18 bases between them. The CDR3 DNA sequence: TGCGCCAGCAGCCAAGATCTAGGGGCCAACCCCTCCACCGGGGAGCTGTTTTTT. Translation gives CASSQDLGANPSTGELFF.

This chain links TRBV5-1 with TRBJ2-2, with 7 bases aligning to TRBD1. J gave up 5 bases and V 3 bases, and 1 base lay outside the gene matches. CDR1 is SGHRS, CDR2 YFSETQ, per germline. The CDR3 runs 13 residues. DNA for the CDR3: TGCGCCAGCAGCTGGGGACAGACCGGGGAGCTGTTTTTT. It codes for CASSWGQTGELFF.

J is TRBJ1-2 and V is TRBV6-1; 8 positions match TRBD1. From germline, CDR1 is MNHNS and CDR2 SASEGT. The CDR3 covers 16 residues. V lost 1 base, J lost 7 bases, and 11 bases stayed unmatched. The CDR3 coding sequence is TGTGCCAGCAGTGAAGTGGTCGGCAGGGGGCAAGGTGGCTACACCTTC. It yields the protein CASSEVVGRGQGGYTF.

The rearrangement links TRBV5-4 to TRBJ2-7; TRBD1 agrees at 8 bases. CDR1 and CDR2 from the germline V gene are SGHNT and YYREEE (reference sequence). The CDR3 totals 14 residues. The ends lost 0 bases at V and 4 bases at J; junction bases unmatched: 3. The CDR3 DNA reads TGTGCCAGCAGCTTGGCAGGGGGCTGGTACGAGCAGTACTTC. Its protein product is CASSLAGGWYEQYF. Supplemented by reference TRBV5-4 and TRBJ2-7, the full variable domain reads ETGVTQSPTHLIKTRGQQVTLRCSSQSGHNTVSWYQQALGQGPQFIFQYYREEENGRGNFPPRFSGLQFPNYSSELNVNALELDDSALYLCASSLAGGWYEQYFGPGTRLTVT.

This chain links TRBV19 with TRBJ2-3; perhaps TRBD2 as D (6 bases). The ends were cut back, 4 bases at V and 6 bases at J, with 11 bases in the middle. This CDR3 comprises 13 residues. Germline V CDR1 and CDR2: LNHDA, SQIVND (reference sequence). CDR3 in amino acids: CASSSGTTDTQYF. The DNA for the CDR3 is TGTGCCAGTAGTAGCGGGACGACGGATACGCAGTATTTT. The variable domain in full, with the rest retrieved from reference TRBV19 and TRBJ2-3, is DGGITQSPKYLFRKEGQNVTLSCEQNLNHDAMYWYRQDPGQGLRLIYYSQIVNDFQKGDIAEGYSVSREKKESFPLTVTSAQKNPTAFYLCASSSGTTDTQYFGPGTRLTVL.

The sample holds a few counts of this clone. The chain has TRBV5-4 and TRBJ1-3; D unresolved. Germline-derived CDR1 and CDR2 are SGHNT and YYREEE (reference sequence). The CDR3 consists of 16 residues. Trimming removed 4 bases from V and 0 bases from J, with 14 bases in between. In DNA form, the CDR3 reads TGTGCCAGCAGCGCCCCTGCGGCTAGCTCTGGAAACACCATATATTTT. It is translated as CASSAPAASSGNTIYF.

The chain recombines TRBV19 with TRBJ2-1; 7 nucleotides line up with TRBD2. This CDR3 has 15 amino acids. Germline CDR1 reads LNHDA; CDR2 reads SQIVND (reference sequence). Trimming cost V 5 bases and J 0 bases; bases outside gene matches: 4. The CDR3 DNA follows: TGTGCCAGTAGTCCCGCTAGCGGCTCCTACAATGAGCAGTTCTTC. Translated, it gives CASSPASGSYNEQFF.

This clone was recorded a few times. The chain couples TRBV9 to TRBJ1-1; D may be TRBD1 (6 bases). Germline V gene lookup returns CDR1 SGDLS and CDR2 YYNGEE. The CDR3 spans 13 residues. V lost 4 bases to trimming and J lost 6 bases, with 13 bases between them. The CDR3 reads CASSPRQAPEAFF. CDR3 sequence (DNA): TGTGCCAGCAGCCCACGACAGGCGCCTGAAGCTTTCTTT.

The CDR3 coding sequence is TGTGCCACCAGAATGGCAGGGGTTCAAGATACGCAGTATTTT. Translated: CATRMAGVQDTQYF. This chain links TRBV15 with TRBJ2-3; perhaps TRBD1 as D (6 bases). The CDR3 has 14 amino acids. V dropped 6 bases and J dropped 5 bases, with 15 bases sitting between them. CDR1 LNHNV and CDR2 YYDKDF come from the germline V gene (reference sequence).

The V and J genes are TRBV4-2 and TRBJ2-1, with 10 bases that match TRBD2. The CDR3 is 17 residues long. V lost 1 base and J lost 3; bases outside the gene matches: 6. CDR1 is LGHNA, CDR2 YNFKEQ, per germline. The CDR3 region is CASSQAKGLADYNEQFF. The DNA of the CDR3 is TGTGCCAGCAGCCAAGCAAAAGGACTAGCGGACTACAATGAGCAGTTCTTC.

The chain has TRBV27 and TRBJ2-1; TRBD2 agrees at 8 bases. Germline lookup yields CDR1 MNHEY and CDR2 SMNVEV (reference sequence). The CDR3 covers 18 residues. V dropped 2 bases and J dropped 2; count of bases not matched to a gene: 11. CDR3 residues: CASSLSVAGSGAYNEQFF. CDR3 nucleotides: TGTGCCAGCAGTTTAAGTGTGGCCGGTAGCGGGGCCTACAATGAGCAGTTCTTC.

This clone was observed once. The rearrangement uses TRBV30 and TRBJ2-7, with 8 nucleotides matching TRBD2. Unmatched junction bases numbered 6, after V lost 2 bases and J lost 6 bases. This CDR3 contains 13 residues. Germline V gene data show CDR1 as GTSNPN and CDR2 as SVGIG (reference sequence). The CDR3 here is CAWSKAGVSEQYF. As DNA, the CDR3 is TGTGCCTGGAGTAAAGCGGGAGTTTCCGAGCAGTACTTC.